The T cell receptor (beta chain) described here comes from a study of T cells in localized non-small cell lung cancer (dated by TCRdb to 2020 to 2021). Study-level background: The study examined T cell repertoires in under 300 patients with early-stage NSCLC and compared tumors with uninvolved tumor-adjacent lungs. The cohort consisted of around 250 treatment-naive NSCLC patients whose localized lung tumors had been resected. A mean age of roughly 66 years was recorded for the NSCLC patients, of whom more than 120 were male and about a hundred were female.

At diagnosis, tumor, uninvolved tumor-adjacent lung and peripheral blood were collected and then preserved as a mix of FFPE and fresh-frozen material. For TCR repertoire profiling, blood samples were analyzed in the form of peripheral blood mononuclear cells. Points the paper makes about the study in general: A median of around 50 of the top 100 tumor clones turned up in the paired uninvolved adjacent lung, and under 30 of those clones also ranked among the top 100 of that same adjacent lung. Longer overall survival was associated with higher T cell density in blood, whereas shorter survival was associated with higher clonality in adjacent lung. Multi-region tumor sequencing was not performed, so intratumor heterogeneity could not be excluded. Because the study design was exploratory, TCR variables were selected using unadjusted p-values without false-discovery rate correction. Uninvolved tumor-adjacent lung showed the highest T cell clonality, higher than tumor, which suggests more focused antigenic responses in the adjacent lung.

A note on this clone: No cognate antigen has been identified for it. No qualities accompany the bases; no much larger clone lies one base away.

Measured from the cysteine to the phenylalanine, the CDR3 is 15 residues long. Solely the CDR3 DNA is kept, with 45 bases framed from the first base. CDR1 and CDR2 were assigned from the germline V gene (reference sequence) as SEHNR and FQNEAQ. V is shortened by 4 bases, J by 1 base, and the region joining them spans 12 bases. TCR beta CDR3 regions were sequenced from DNA using the immunoSEQ Assay. Under the source paper's analysis protocol: To compute T cell density, TCR beta template counts were normalized to usable DNA, which was estimated by amplifying housekeeping genes. The preseqR package was used to estimate richness by extrapolating to 400,000 templates for PBMC samples and to 120,000 templates for tissue samples. Clonality was defined by subtracting Pielou's evenness from one. Differential abundance testing on productive amino-acid clonotypes, with a minimum total count of 5 and an alpha of 0.1, was used to identify tissue-enriched TCRs. The Jaccard Index and the Morisita Overlap Index were used to measure how much the repertoires overlapped between compartments. TCR beta CDR3s were clustered by GLIPH together with public tetramer-defined viral CDR3s, and at least three viral sequences plus V-gene enrichment were required for viral motifs. TCRdb retrieved this table from immuneACCESS and kept in-frame rearrangements only. Not all clones are present; in checked studies, unresolved V genes account for under half, and no reason is known for the remainder. The V and J calls and clone size were taken over from that table, and D and trimming were inferred from the DNA. Within this sample are approximately 80,000 clones, with 80% of them counted one time only. In total, the top ten clones hold roughly 9% of the sample.

The origin of this receptor is a female donor over 55 with stage I lung adenocarcinoma. The rearranged segments are TRBV7-9 and TRBJ2-3; the D gene assignment is perhaps TRBD1 or TRBD2, with each matching 5 bases. Specimen: peripheral blood, collected before any cancer treatment. The DNA sequence is TGTGCCAGCAGCTCTGGGGGAATCGGCACAGATACGCAGTATTTT. Protein translation: CASSSGGIGTDTQYF. The reference TRBV7-9 and TRBJ2-3 proteins fill in what lies around the CDR3, so the full variable domain reads DTGVSQNPRHKITKRGQNVTFRCDPISEHNRLYWYRQTLGQGPEFLTYFQNEAQLEKSRLLSDRFSAERPKGSFSTLEIQRTEQGDSAMYLCASSSGGIGTDTQYFGPGTRLTVL.